This T cell receptor (beta chain) was recorded in a study of cytomegalovirus exposure and HLA in healthy donors. The primer mix had 60 Vbeta and 13 Jbeta primers. Libraries were prepared by immunoSEQ multiplex PCR; TCRdb keeps only in-frame clonotypes and omits some of them. The profile shows 130,000 or so clones, roughly four fifths of them singletons. Germline V gene sequence: CDR1 SGHRS, CDR2 YFSETQ. The CDR3 is made up of 13 amino acids. V was shortened by 2 bases and J by 10 bases, with 15 bases between the two germline ends. The sequenced sample was PBMCs. The rearrangement links TRBV5-1 to TRBJ1-2, with a weak D call TRBD1 (5 bases). The receptor comes from a woman between 45 and 65 years old in good health and CMV-seropositive. CDR3 bases: TGCGCCAGCAGCTTTGGGGCAGGATCCTCCTACACCTTC. This gives the protein CASSFGAGSSYTF.